The 23 T cell receptor beta chains below come from one sample, sequenced in a study of blood T cells in healthy people across ages (dated by TCRdb to between 2015 and 2017). Receptor libraries were prepared by 5' RACE. The run used an Illumina HiSeq 2500. A second PCR of roughly 7 to 11 cycles was performed with a sample-barcoded 5' primer and a J-beta primer mix. TCRdb applied fastp at Q25 and MiXCR to the public reads, then kept only in-frame beta chains. Each entry merges the rows of one CDR3 protein and shows their most common DNA and genes. The sample yields more than 1,000,000 distinct CDR3 sequences; roughly 24% were counted once. The top ten hold less than 0.75% of the sample. In addition, the sample was reused for a study of T cells of mothers and their children.

Sequencing was carried out using blood. The receptors derive from a girl aged 2 to 10 in good health.

This clonotype was seen a few times. V is TRBV14 and J is TRBJ2-1, with 8 nucleotides matching TRBD2. V trimming: 4 bases; J trimming: 8 bases; junction bases outside the gene matches: 22. Germline loops: CDR1 SGHDN, CDR2 FVKESK. This CDR3 is 19 amino acids long. The DNA of the CDR3 is TGTGCCAGCAGCCGGTACCAAGGTAGCGGGATATACAATTTGGATGAGCAGTTCTTC. It encodes CASSRYQGSGIYNLDEQFF.

This chain uses TRBV10-3 with TRBJ2-1; 10 bases align to TRBD2. After removal of 4 bases from V and 5 bases from J, the junction contained 2 bases not matched to a gene. This CDR3 has 14 residues. From germline, CDR1 is ENHRY and CDR2 SYGVKD. The CDR3 spells CAISGLAGDNEQFF. The CDR3, as DNA: TGTGCCATCAGTGGACTAGCGGGCGACAATGAGCAGTTCTTC.

This clonotype was detected only a few times. The genes are TRBV7-6 and TRBJ2-3; 7 nucleotides align to TRBD1. The CDR3 is made up of 16 amino acids. CDR1 and CDR2 (germline): SGHVS, FNYEAQ. After removal of 2 bases from V and 2 bases from J, the junction contained 7 bases not matched to a gene. The CDR3 bases are TGTGCCAGCAGCTTATTTACCGGGACAGTCACAGATACGCAGTATTTT. Residues: CASSLFTGTVTDTQYF.

The CDR3 loop is CASSYLQGGGQPQHF. The CDR3 bases are TGTGCCAGCAGTTATCTTCAGGGTGGGGGGCAGCCCCAGCATTTT. The chain recombines TRBV6-2 or TRBV6-3 with TRBJ1-5, with D tentatively TRBD1 (5 bases). V was clipped by 3 bases and J by 7 bases, with 16 bases between them. The CDR3 runs 15 residues. Per the germline V gene, CDR1 is MNHEY and CDR2 is SVGEGT.

This clonotype was found a few times. J is TRBJ2-1 and V is TRBV6-1; possible D gene TRBD2, 6 bases. CDR3 length: 15 amino acids. Germline-derived CDR1 and CDR2 are MNHNS and SASEGT. Trimming left V 2 bases short and J 3 bases short, with 11 bases between. The CDR3 spells CASSESREDYNEQFF. CDR3 DNA sequence: TGTGCCAGCAGTGAATCGAGGGAGGACTACAATGAGCAGTTCTTC.

The chain links TRBV5-1 to TRBJ2-5; D is ambiguous. This CDR3 spans 14 amino acids. Germline lookup yields CDR1 SGHRS and CDR2 YFSETQ. The germline V and J ends were trimmed by 0 bases and 5 bases, with 11 bases remaining between them. The CDR3, as DNA: TGCGCCAGCAGCTTGGCCTCTGACGCGGAGACCCAGTACTTC. Protein sequence: CASSLASDAETQYF.

Note on this clonotype: The CDR3 does not end in the conserved phenylalanine or tryptophan, so this is likely a read error. The DNA is left out, because the CDR3 cannot be placed on it with certainty; the CDR3 is given as TCRdb lists it. CDR3 amino acids: CSAEAGGLVSI. V and J are TRBV20-1 and TRBJ2-7; the D call TRBD1 from the table was never checked on the DNA. Including both end residues, the CDR3 is 11 amino acids long. Per germline, CDR1 DFQATT and CDR2 SNEGSKA (reference sequence).

This clonotype was counted between two and nine times. The rearrangement links TRBV29-1 to TRBJ1-4, with 8 bases matching TRBD1. Germline-derived CDR1 and CDR2 are SQVTM and ANQGSEA. CDR3 length: 13 residues. V shed 1 base, J shed 5 bases, and the junction held 0 bases outside the gene matches. The chain's CDR3 is CSVEGQGNEKLFF. In nucleotides, the CDR3 is TGCAGCGTTGAAGGACAGGGGAATGAAAAACTGTTTTTT.

This chain links TRBV5-1 with TRBJ2-3; 7 nucleotides align to TRBD2. Trimming took 3 bases from V and 2 from J; bases not matched to a gene: 15. This CDR3 has 18 residues. Germline V gene sequence: CDR1 SGHRS, CDR2 YFSETQ. In DNA form, the CDR3 reads TGCGCCAGCAGCTGGGATCCGGGGCTAGCGGAAAACACAGATACGCAGTATTTT. It translates to CASSWDPGLAENTDTQYF.

This clonotype was seen a handful of times. The V gene is TRBV6-7, the J gene TRBJ1-2; perhaps TRBD1 as D (5 bases). TRBV6-7 is designated an ORF whose function remains uncertain. This CDR3 contains 17 residues. Trimming removed 0 bases at V and 4 bases at J, with 18 bases between. CDR3 in amino acids: CASSYSFRDRTSYGYTF. The CDR3 DNA reads TGTGCCAGCAGTTACTCGTTCCGGGACCGAACAAGCTATGGCTACACCTTC.

This clonotype occurred a few times. The V gene is TRBV12-3 or TRBV12-4, the J gene TRBJ2-5, with 7 bases fitting TRBD1. J gave up 5 bases and V 4 bases, and 10 bases lay outside the gene matches. The CDR3 extends over 15 amino acids. CDR3 in DNA: TGTGCCAGCAGTTCCGGACAGGCTCCAGGGGAGACCCAGTACTTC. Residues: CASSSGQAPGETQYF.

The chain is built from TRBV12-3 or TRBV12-4 and TRBJ2-7; D may be TRBD1 (6 bases). The CDR3 has 14 residues. Deletions cut 4 bases from V and 1 base from J, with 11 bases between. The CDR3 region has the DNA TGTGCCAGCAGTTCGAACAGGGAGTCCTACGAGCAGTACTTC. Translating it yields CASSSNRESYEQYF.

This clonotype occurred a few times. V usage is TRBV29-1 and J usage is TRBJ2-4, with 7 bases that match TRBD1. The J segment lost 8 bases and the V segment lost 6 bases, leaving 4 bases of the junction unmatched. Germline V gives CDR1 SQVTM, CDR2 ANQGSEA. This CDR3 has 11 amino acids. The CDR3 reads CSVDRADIQYF. DNA of the CDR3: TGCAGCGTAGACAGGGCTGACATTCAGTACTTC.

This clonotype was seen a handful of times. J is TRBJ2-3 and V is TRBV28; 13 bases are a match to TRBD2. The V and J ends lost 3 bases and 4 bases, in that order; junction bases with no gene match: 7. This CDR3 spans 17 amino acids. The germline V gene encodes CDR1 MDHEN and CDR2 SYDVKM. The CDR3 DNA sequence: TGTGCCAGCAGTTTCGGACTAGCGGGAGAGTGGTCAGATACGCAGTATTTT. It yields the protein CASSFGLAGEWSDTQYF. The variable domain in full, completed from reference TRBV28 and TRBJ2-3, reads DVKVTQSSRYLVKRTGEKVFLECVQDMDHENMFWYRQDPGLGLRLIYFSYDVKMKEKGDIPEGYSVSREKKERFSLILESASTNQTSMYLCASSFGLAGEWSDTQYFGPGTRLTVL.

The gene calls are TRBV19 and TRBJ2-5; the D gene could be TRBD1 or TRBD2 (6 bases each). Germline CDR1 and CDR2: LNHDA and SQIVND (reference sequence). This CDR3 contains 16 residues. V lost 7 bases, J lost 4 bases, and 22 bases lay in between. The CDR3 reads CASTPLGGTGTETQYF. CDR3 coding DNA: TGTGCCAGTACCCCTCTGGGAGGAACAGGGACAGAGACCCAGTACTTC.

There are a few counts of this clonotype. V is TRBV24-1 and J is TRBJ2-6, with TRBD1 as a possible D gene (6 bases). Germline CDR1 reads KGHDR; CDR2 reads SFDVKD. The CDR3 is 16 amino acids. Trimming left V 4 bases short and J 2 bases short, with 11 bases between. This chain's CDR3 is CATSERRGTGANVLTF. CDR3 DNA: TGTGCCACCAGTGAGAGAAGGGGGACTGGGGCCAACGTCCTGACTTTC.

In its sample, this clonotype was seen a few times. The rearrangement links TRBV20-1 to TRBJ2-5; weak D call: TRBD1 (6 bases). Trimming removed 3 bases from V and 0 bases from J, with 8 bases in between. The CDR3 extends over 13 amino acids. Germline loops: CDR1 DFQATT, CDR2 SNEGSKA (reference sequence). CDR3 coding DNA: TGCAGTGCTAGTGGACAGTACCAAGAGACCCAGTACTTC. This codes for CSASGQYQETQYF.

The V and J genes are TRBV20-1 and TRBJ2-2; D gene uncertain. Germline CDR1 DFQATT, CDR2 SNEGSKA (reference sequence). The V end was cut by 0 bases, the J end by 4 bases, with 12 bases between. This CDR3 is 15 amino acids long. Here the CDR3 reads CSARDAQSFTGELFF. CDR3 bases: TGCAGTGCTAGAGATGCCCAGAGCTTCACCGGGGAGCTGTTTTTT.

This clonotype was detected a few times. The chain joins TRBV2 to TRBJ2-5; 13 bases are shared with TRBD2. Germline lookup yields CDR1 SNHLY and CDR2 FYNNEI. V was pared by 8 bases and J by 5 bases, with 11 bases of the junction left unmatched. This CDR3 has 16 amino acids. The CDR3 sequence: CASRPGLAGRWETQYF. As DNA, the CDR3 is TGTGCCAGCCGACCGGGACTAGCGGGGCGATGGGAGACCCAGTACTTC. Drawing the rest from reference TRBV2 and TRBJ2-5, the complete variable domain is EPEVTQTPSHQVTQMGQEVILRCVPISNHLYFYWYRQILGQKVEFLVSFYNNEISEKSEIFDDQFSVERPDGSNFTLKIRSTKLEDSAMYFCASRPGLAGRWETQYFGPGTRLLVL.

The chain recombines TRBV28 with TRBJ2-5; the match to TRBD2 covers 7 bases. Unmatched junction bases numbered 11, after V lost 7 bases and J lost 3 bases. CDR3 length: 15 residues. Germline CDR1 MDHEN, CDR2 SYDVKM. DNA of the CDR3: TGTGCCAGCACCCCCGGGACTACAGTTAAAGAGACCCAGTACTTC. Amino acids: CASTPGTTVKETQYF.

This sequence joins TRBV29-1 and TRBJ2-5; 11 bases match TRBD2. Germline V lookup: CDR1 SQVTM, CDR2 ANQGSEA. CDR3 length: 14 amino acids. Trimming took 4 bases from V and 5 from J; bases not matched to a gene: 6. This chain's CDR3 is CSVGFSGGAETQYF. DNA for the CDR3: TGCAGCGTTGGATTTAGCGGGGGGGCCGAGACCCAGTACTTC.

This clonotype was found a few times. V usage is TRBV4-1 and J usage is TRBJ2-4; TRBD2 matches at 14 bases. From germline, CDR1 is MGHRA and CDR2 YSYEKL. This CDR3 is built from 18 residues. V shed 1 base, J shed 4 bases, and the junction held 6 bases outside the gene matches. The CDR3 nucleotides are TGCGCCAGCAGCCAAGGACTAGCGGGAGGGCGGGGTAAAAACATTCAGTACTTC. Protein: CASSQGLAGGRGKNIQYF.

This clonotype was found many times. The chain carries TRBV28 and TRBJ2-1; 9 nucleotides agree with TRBD2. The CDR3 loop spans 18 amino acids. V shed 5 bases, J shed 0 bases, and the junction held 11 bases outside the gene matches. CDR1 is MDHEN and CDR2 is SYDVKM in the germline V gene. The CDR3 DNA follows: TGTGCCAGCAGTGGGGATTGGCGGGGGGGTAGCTCCTACAATGAGCAGTTCTTC. It yields the protein CASSGDWRGGSSYNEQFF.